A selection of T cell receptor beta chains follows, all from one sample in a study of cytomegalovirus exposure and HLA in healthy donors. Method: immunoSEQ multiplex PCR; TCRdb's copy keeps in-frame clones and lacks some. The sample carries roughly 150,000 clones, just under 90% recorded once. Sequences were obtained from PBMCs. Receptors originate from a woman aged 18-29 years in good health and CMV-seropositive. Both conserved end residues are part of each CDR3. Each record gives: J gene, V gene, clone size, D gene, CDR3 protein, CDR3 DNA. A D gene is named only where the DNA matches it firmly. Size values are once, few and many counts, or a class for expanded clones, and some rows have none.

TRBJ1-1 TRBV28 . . CASSSWAGNLPGEAFF TGTGCCAGCAGTTCCTGGGCAGGGAATCTCCCAGGTGAAGCTTTCTTT
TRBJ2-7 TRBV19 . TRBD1 CASRPSGQGAGEQYF TGTGCCAGTAGACCCTCGGGACAGGGGGCGGGGGAGCAGTACTTC
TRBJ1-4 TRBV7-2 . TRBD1 CASSLGTGSFSTNEKLFF TGTGCCAGCAGCTTAGGGACAGGGTCTTTCTCAACTAATGAAAAACTGTTTTTT
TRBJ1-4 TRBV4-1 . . CASSQPLSREGKLFF TGCGCCAGCAGCCAACCTCTTTCGAGAGAGGGAAAACTGTTTTTT
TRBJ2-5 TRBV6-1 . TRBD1 CASSDRTGGWETQYF TGTGCCAGCAGTGACCGGACAGGGGGCTGGGAGACCCAGTACTTC
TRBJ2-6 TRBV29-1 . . CSVVISGANVLTF TGCAGCGTTGTTATCTCTGGGGCCAACGTCCTGACTTTC
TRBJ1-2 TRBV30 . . CAFLRGAGYGYTF TGTGCCTTCCTTCGGGGAGCCGGCTATGGCTACACCTTC
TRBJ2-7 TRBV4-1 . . CASSQDLRWSEQYF TGCGCCAGCAGCCAAGACCTTCGGTGGTCCGAGCAGTACTTC
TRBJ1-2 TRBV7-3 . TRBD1 CASSYDRDSNGYTF TGTGCCAGCAGCTATGACCGGGACAGCAATGGCTACACCTTC
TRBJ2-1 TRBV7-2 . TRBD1 CASSLDRDSLNEQFF TGTGCCAGCAGCTTAGACCGGGACAGCTTGAATGAGCAGTTCTTC
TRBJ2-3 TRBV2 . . CASSSDRIGTDTQYF TGTGCCAGCAGTTCCGACAGGATCGGCACAGATACGCAGTATTTT
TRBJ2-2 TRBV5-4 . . CASSLLGARGTGELFF TGTGCCAGCAGCTTGCTTGGGGCGCGGGGCACCGGGGAGCTGTTTTTT
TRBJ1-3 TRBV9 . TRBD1 CASSVTYRQGLYF TGTGCCAGCAGCGTTACCTACCGACAGGGACTGTATTTT
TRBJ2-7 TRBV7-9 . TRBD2 CASSPLPGGEQYF TGTGCCAGCAGCCCCCTGCCCGGGGGGGAGCAGTACTTC
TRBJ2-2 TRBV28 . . CASSSVRGWGELFF TGTGCCAGCAGTTCTGTCAGAGGTTGGGGGGAGCTGTTTTTT
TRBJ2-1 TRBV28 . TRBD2 CASRVRIAGGIEFF TGTGCCAGCAGGGTTAGGATAGCGGGAGGGATTGAGTTCTTC
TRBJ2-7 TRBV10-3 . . CAISVGGPYEQYF TGTGCCATCAGTGTCGGGGGGCCCTACGAGCAGTACTTC
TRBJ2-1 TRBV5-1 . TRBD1 CASSLQGVITTDEQFF TGCGCCAGCAGCTTGCAGGGGGTTATCACTACGGATGAGCAGTTCTTC
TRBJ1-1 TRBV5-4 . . CASSSPQGKPTAFF TGTGCCAGCAGCTCGCCGCAGGGAAAACCTACAGCTTTCTTT
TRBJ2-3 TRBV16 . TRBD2 CASSQWPLAGTTDTQYF TGTGCCAGCAGCCAATGGCCGCTAGCGGGGACCACAGATACGCAGTATTTT
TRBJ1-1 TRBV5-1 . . CASSTGNGPAFF TGCGCCAGCAGCACAGGGAACGGTCCAGCTTTCTTT
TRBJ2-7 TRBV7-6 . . CASSLGWAFSYEQYF TGTGCCAGCAGCTTAGGTTGGGCATTCAGCTACGAGCAGTACTTC
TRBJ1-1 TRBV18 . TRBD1 CASSRTGVTEAFF TGTGCCAGCTCCCGGACAGGGGTGACTGAAGCTTTCTTT
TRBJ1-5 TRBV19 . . CASRKLNQPQHF TGTGCCAGTAGGAAACTCAATCAGCCCCAGCATTTT
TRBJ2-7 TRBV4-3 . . CASSQIWGPYEQYF TGCGCCAGCAGCCAAATTTGGGGCCCTTACGAGCAGTACTTC
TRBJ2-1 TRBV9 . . CASSVADGSGGSEQFF TGTGCCAGCAGCGTAGCAGATGGTTCGGGGGGCAGTGAGCAGTTCTTC
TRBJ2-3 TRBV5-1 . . CASSLTGIDTQYF TGCGCCAGCAGCTTGACAGGGATAGATACGCAGTATTTT
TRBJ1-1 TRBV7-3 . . CASSLTRVTEAFF TGTGCCAGCAGCTTAACGAGGGTCACTGAAGCTTTCTTT
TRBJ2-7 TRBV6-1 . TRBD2 CASSRLAIYEQYF TGTGCCAGCAGTCGACTAGCGATCTACGAGCAGTACTTC
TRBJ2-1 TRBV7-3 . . CASSLGGQARWEQFF TGTGCCAGCAGCTTAGGGGGCCAGGCCCGCTGGGAGCAGTTCTTC
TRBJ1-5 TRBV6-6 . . CASSYQAGDQHF TGTGCCAGCAGTTACCAAGCAGGGGACCAGCATTTT
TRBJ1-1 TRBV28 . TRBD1 CASSLTGRNTEAFF TGTGCCAGCAGTTTGACAGGGAGGAACACTGAAGCTTTCTTT
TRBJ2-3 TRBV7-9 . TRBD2 CASSSTSGSSTDTQYF TGTGCCAGCAGTTCAACTAGCGGGTCTTCCACAGATACGCAGTATTTT
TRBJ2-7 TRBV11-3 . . CASSSPDSYEQYF TGTGCCAGCAGCTCTCCAGATTCCTACGAGCAGTACTTC
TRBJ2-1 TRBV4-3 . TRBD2 CASSQDRLAGGPPSYNEQFF TGCGCCAGCAGCCAAGATCGGCTAGCGGGAGGCCCGCCTTCCTACAATGAGCAGTTCTTC
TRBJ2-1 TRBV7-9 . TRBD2 CASSSLSGLYNEQFF TGTGCCAGCAGCTCACTTAGCGGGCTTTACAATGAGCAGTTCTTC
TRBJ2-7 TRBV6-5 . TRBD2 CASSAPTSGGKEQYF TGTGCCAGCAGTGCTCCTACTAGCGGGGGAAAAGAGCAGTACTTC
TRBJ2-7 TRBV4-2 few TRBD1 CASSQRPGQAYEQYF TGTGCCAGCAGCCAACGTCCGGGACAGGCCTACGAGCAGTACTTC
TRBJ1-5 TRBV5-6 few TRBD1 CASSLAGTGGFQPQHF TGTGCCAGCAGCTTGGCCGGGACAGGGGGCTTTCAGCCCCAGCATTTT
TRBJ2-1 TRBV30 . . CAWSAGLGAVGQFF TGTGCCTGGAGTGCTGGGCTGGGGGCTGTCGGGCAGTTCTTC
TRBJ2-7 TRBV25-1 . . CASSKQGSVVYEQYF TGTGCCAGCAGTAAACAGGGTTCTGTCGTTTACGAGCAGTACTTC
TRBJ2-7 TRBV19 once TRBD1 CASSTGQGTYEQYF TGTGCCAGTAGCACGGGACAGGGGACCTACGAGCAGTACTTC
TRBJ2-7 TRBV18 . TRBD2 CASSPRTSGSTYEQYF TGTGCCAGCTCACCAAGGACTAGCGGGAGTACTTACGAGCAGTACTTC
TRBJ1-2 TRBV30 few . CAWRGTTLCTF TGTGCCTGGAGAGGGACTACTCTATGCACCTTC
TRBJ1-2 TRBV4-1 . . CASSPEDWGHNYGYTF TGCGCCAGCAGCCCCGAAGATTGGGGGCACAACTATGGCTACACCTTC
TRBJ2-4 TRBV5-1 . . CASSQAGPLNIQYF TGCGCCAGCAGCCAGGCGGGGCCGTTAAACATTCAGTACTTC
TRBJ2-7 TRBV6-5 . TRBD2 CASSSLSGRPYEQYF TGTGCCAGCAGCTCCCTGAGCGGGAGGCCCTACGAGCAGTACTTC
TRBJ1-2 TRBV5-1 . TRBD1 CASSSRSGQGFIYGYTF TGCGCCAGCAGCTCCCGATCTGGACAGGGCTTTATCTATGGCTACACCTTC
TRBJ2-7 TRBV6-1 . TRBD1 CASSEAWTGGEEQYF TGTGCCAGCAGTGAGGCTTGGACAGGGGGCGAGGAGCAGTACTTC
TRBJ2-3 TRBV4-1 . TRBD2 CASSQEPIAGLTDTQYF TGCGCCAGCAGCCAAGAACCCATAGCGGGACTCACAGATACGCAGTATTTT
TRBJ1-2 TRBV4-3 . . CASSSGQGYTF TGCGCCAGCTCCTCAGGGCAAGGCTACACCTTC